This entry lists 8 T cell receptor beta chains sequenced from one sample in a study of CD4 T cells in relation to SARS-CoV-2 and coronaviruses. Assay: immunoSEQ multiplex PCR; the TCRdb copy retains only in-frame clones and omits some. The sample includes around 18,000 clones, about 74% of them seen just once. These receptors have no identified antigens. The unexposed donors gave CD4+ T cells in about 2011-2019, prior to COVID-19. Isolation of CD4+ T cells took place after about 9 days in culture. The sequencing sample was made of CD4+ T cells from PBMCs, cultured in vitro. These receptors were taken from a human donor in good health.

CDR3 in DNA: TGTGCCAGCAGCGGAGAGGCGACCCAGTACTTC. Translated: CASSGEATQYF. The chain carries TRBV9 and TRBJ2-5; D gene ambiguous. The CDR3 contains 11 residues. The germline V gene encodes CDR1 SGDLS and CDR2 YYNGEE. Trimming removed 3 bases at V and 7 bases at J, with 7 bases between.

This clone was counted a few times. The V gene is TRBV5-5, the J gene TRBJ1-5, with D possibly matching TRBD1 (5 bases). CDR3 length: 15 amino acids. V was cut by 0 bases and J by 1 base, with 8 bases left in between. Germline lookup yields CDR1 SGHKS and CDR2 YYEKEE (reference sequence). The CDR3 is CASSLDWGSNQPQHF. CDR3 coding DNA: TGTGCCAGCAGCTTGGATTGGGGGAGCAATCAGCCCCAGCATTTT.

The V gene is TRBV19, the J gene TRBJ1-3, with no clear D. CDR3 length: 15 amino acids. Germline lookup yields CDR1 LNHDA and CDR2 SQIVND (reference sequence). Trimming stripped 6 bases from V and 4 bases from J, with 16 bases between. CDR3 amino acids: CASRSTRQPGNTIYF. CDR3 sequence (DNA): TGTGCCAGTAGAAGCACAAGGCAGCCGGGAAACACCATATATTTT. The whole variable domain, remainder taken from reference TRBV19 and TRBJ1-3, is DGGITQSPKYLFRKEGQNVTLSCEQNLNHDAMYWYRQDPGQGLRLIYYSQIVNDFQKGDIAEGYSVSREKKESFPLTVTSAQKNPTAFYLCASRSTRQPGNTIYFGEGSWLTVV.

The table lists this clone with a few counts. The V and J genes are TRBV27 and TRBJ1-1; possibly TRBD1 for D (5 bases). Trimming took off 6 bases at V and 4 bases at J, with 15 bases between the two ends. Germline assignment: CDR1 MNHEY and CDR2 SMNVEV (reference sequence). The CDR3 is 14 amino acids. DNA of the CDR3: TGTGCCAGCAGGCTCACAGGTATCGGCACTGAAGCTTTCTTT. Encoded protein: CASRLTGIGTEAFF.

This clone was observed a handful of times. CDR3 amino acids: CASSGAGTGTGELFF. The CDR3 nucleotides read TGTGCCAGCAGTGGGGCCGGGACAGGAACCGGGGAGCTGTTTTTT. The chain carries TRBV25-1 and TRBJ2-2; 8 bases match TRBD1. CDR3 length: 15 residues. The J segment lost 5 bases and the V segment lost 4 bases, leaving 6 bases of the junction unmatched. Germline loops: CDR1 MGHDK, CDR2 SYGVNS.

The J gene is TRBJ2-3, the V gene TRBV5-5; 9 bases fit TRBD1. CDR3 length equals 15 residues. The V gene end was trimmed by 4 bases and the J gene end by 5 bases; junction bases not matched to a gene: 8. Germline-derived CDR1 and CDR2 are SGHKS and YYEKEE (reference sequence). CDR3 amino acids: CASSIGQGYRDTQYF. The CDR3 region has the DNA TGTGCCAGCAGCATCGGACAGGGGTATAGAGATACGCAGTATTTT. Full variable domain (missing parts from reference TRBV5-5 and TRBJ2-3): DAGVTQSPTHLIKTRGQQVTLRCSPISGHKSVSWYQQVLGQGPQFIFQYYEKEERGRGNFPDRFSARQFPNYSSELNVNALLLGDSALYLCASSIGQGYRDTQYFGPGTRLTVL.

This clone was observed once. This chain uses TRBV2 with TRBJ2-1, with 13 bases aligning to TRBD2. The length of the CDR3 is 15 residues. Trimming removed 7 bases from V and 4 bases from J; junction bases left unmatched: 4. The germline gives CDR1 SNHLY, CDR2 FYNNEI. The CDR3 loop is CASNQGLAGYNEQFF. The DNA of the CDR3 is TGTGCCAGCAACCAGGGACTAGCGGGGTACAATGAGCAGTTCTTC.

This chain links TRBV19 with TRBJ1-3; D is unclear. The CDR3 is 16 amino acids. CDR1 is LNHDA and CDR2 is SQIVND in the germline V gene (reference sequence). V gave up 5 bases and J gave up 0 bases, with 14 bases separating them. The CDR3 DNA reads as TGTGCCAGTAGTCTTATCAGGAGATCCTCTGGAAACACCATATATTTT. Its protein is CASSLIRRSSGNTIYF.